Below, 23 T cell receptor beta chains from the same sample are listed, as sequenced in a study of blood T cell repertoires in COVID-19. The method was immunoSEQ multiplex PCR; TCRdb's version includes in-frame clones alone and lacks a portion of them. The sample yields about 26,000 clones, around 65% seen once. What was sequenced was peripheral blood. The receptors here all came from a man between 60 and 75 years old with active or convalescent COVID-19.

The rearrangement joins TRBV29-1 to TRBJ1-2; tentative D call: TRBD1 (6 bases). From germline, CDR1 is SQVTM and CDR2 ANQGSEA. V gave up 4 bases and J gave up 4 bases, with 16 bases separating them. This CDR3 comprises 14 residues. CDR3 amino acids: CSVAIGGWGYGYTF. The CDR3 DNA reads TGCAGCGTTGCTATTGGGGGCTGGGGCTATGGCTACACCTTC.

This sequence joins TRBV19 and TRBJ1-5, with 11 bases that match TRBD1. J lost 1 base, V lost 5 bases, and 4 bases had no gene match. The germline CDR1 and CDR2 sequences are LNHDA and SQIVND (reference sequence). This CDR3 has 16 amino acids. The CDR3 is CASSPWDRGSNQPQHF. The CDR3 region has the DNA TGTGCCAGTAGTCCGTGGGACAGGGGGAGCAATCAGCCCCAGCATTTT. Filled out from reference TRBV19 and TRBJ1-5, the complete variable domain reads DGGITQSPKYLFRKEGQNVTLSCEQNLNHDAMYWYRQDPGQGLRLIYYSQIVNDFQKGDIAEGYSVSREKKESFPLTVTSAQKNPTAFYLCASSPWDRGSNQPQHFGDGTRLSIL.

The rearrangement joins TRBV19 to TRBJ2-7, with a possible D match to TRBD1 (5 bases). Germline V CDR1 and CDR2: LNHDA, SQIVND (reference sequence). There are 14 residues in the CDR3. The V and J ends lost 3 bases and 4 bases respectively, with 13 bases between them. This CDR3 is CASSIGAGRYEQYF. In DNA form, the CDR3 reads TGTGCCAGTAGTATTGGGGCAGGGCGGTACGAGCAGTACTTC.

This clone was counted between two and nine times. The rearrangement joins TRBV6-5 to TRBJ1-2; D is undetermined. The CDR3 extends over 12 amino acids. Germline assignment: CDR1 MNHEY and CDR2 SVGAGI. V lost 10 bases, J lost 8 bases, and 17 bases lay in between. The CDR3 DNA reads TGTGCCACCCTTGCGGGCCTAGGAGGCTACACCTTC. It yields the protein CATLAGLGGYTF.

The chain couples TRBV21-1 to TRBJ1-2; the D segment call TRBD1 is taken from the table without a DNA check. TRBV21-1 is recorded as a pseudogene. The CDR3 is made up of 16 amino acids. The DNA of the CDR3 is TGTGCCAGCAGCAAAGGAGACAGGAGAGATAACTATGGCTACACCTTC. As protein: CASSKGDRRDNYGYTF.

The chain couples TRBV10-2 to TRBJ2-7; the D gene is possibly TRBD1 (6 bases). The CDR3 spans 13 residues. Germline lookup yields CDR1 WSHSY and CDR2 SAAADI. V was shortened by 8 bases and J by 3 bases, with 14 bases between the two germline ends. The CDR3 nucleotides are TGCGCCAGCTCTCCGGGACACTTCTACGAGCAGTACTTC. This encodes CASSPGHFYEQYF.

This clone was seen only once. This rearrangement joins TRBV7-2 to TRBJ2-4; D possibly corresponds to TRBD1 (5 bases). The CDR3 runs 16 residues. Germline CDR1 SGHTA, CDR2 FQGNSA. Trimming removed 5 bases at V and 3 bases at J, with 17 bases between. The CDR3 sequence: CASSLPGADRKNIQYF. The CDR3 bases are TGTGCCAGCAGCCTACCTGGGGCAGACCGCAAAAACATTCAGTACTTC.

The rearrangement links TRBV7-5 to TRBJ2-5; the DNA was not used to check the table's D call, TRBD2. TRBV7-5 is described as a pseudogene. The CDR3 consists of 17 residues. The CDR3 DNA reads as TGTGCCAGAAGCGGACAGGGACTAGCGGGATGCCAAGAGACCCAGTACTTC. Encoded protein: CARSGQGLAGCQETQYF.

The sample holds a few counts of this clone. The V and J genes are TRBV14 and TRBJ1-2; D possibly corresponds to TRBD1 (5 bases). This CDR3 spans 14 amino acids. The V end lost 4 bases, the J end lost 0 bases, and 9 bases lay between the germline ends. Germline CDR1 is SGHDN and CDR2 is FVKESK. CDR3 sequence: CASSPGFPNYGYTF. CDR3 nucleotides: TGTGCCAGCAGCCCAGGGTTCCCTAACTATGGCTACACCTTC.

The rearrangement uses TRBV6-4 and TRBJ1-1; D not certain. This CDR3 is built from 13 residues. The germline V gene encodes CDR1 MRHNA and CDR2 SNTAGT. The V end lost 5 bases, the J end lost 5 bases, and 12 bases lay between the germline ends. For the CDR3, the DNA is TGTGCCAGCAGTAGGCGGGAAGGGACTGAAGCTTTCTTT. This sequence encodes CASSRREGTEAFF.

The V and J genes are TRBV11-2 and TRBJ1-6, with D maybe TRBD1 (5 bases). Trimming took off 1 base at V and 10 bases at J, with 11 bases between the two ends. Germline lookup yields CDR1 SGHAT and CDR2 FQNNGV. This CDR3 comprises 14 residues. The CDR3: CASSLGKGRSPLHF. The CDR3 coding sequence is TGTGCCAGCAGCTTAGGAAAGGGGCGATCACCCCTCCACTTT.

The chain is built from TRBV6-2 or TRBV6-3 and TRBJ1-1; D gene ambiguous. V lost 0 bases and J lost 0, with 5 bases in between. This CDR3 has 14 amino acids. Germline V CDR1 and CDR2: MNHEY, SVGEGT. DNA for the CDR3: TGTGCCAGCAGTTACTCCGTAATGAACACTGAAGCTTTCTTT. It codes for CASSYSVMNTEAFF.

This chain uses TRBV21-1 with TRBJ1-3; the D call TRBD1 from the table was never checked on the DNA. TRBV21-1 is classified as a pseudogene. This CDR3 is 18 amino acids long. CDR3: CASSTNPRGMSSGNTIYF. The CDR3 DNA follows: TGTGCCAGCAGCACGAACCCCAGGGGGATGAGCTCTGGAAACACCATATATTTT.

This clone was detected once. The chain joins TRBV7-8 to TRBJ2-3, with D perhaps TRBD2 (6 bases). Germline V CDR1 and CDR2: SGHVS, FQNEAQ. Trimming removed 4 bases from V and 8 bases from J, with 19 bases in between. The CDR3 loop spans 15 amino acids. CDR3 in amino acids: CASSYGDSVQATQYF. CDR3 nucleotide sequence: TGTGCCAGCAGCTACGGGGACTCAGTACAGGCTACGCAGTATTTT.

The V call is TRBV27, the J call TRBJ2-7; 7 bases match TRBD2. The CDR3 runs 15 residues. Losses at the gene ends were 3 bases for V and 0 bases for J; bases not matched to a gene: 5. The V gene's germline CDR1 is MNHEY and CDR2 SMNVEV (reference sequence). CDR3 sequence: CASSLLAESSYEQYF. The CDR3 region has the DNA TGTGCCAGCAGTTTGCTAGCGGAGAGCTCCTACGAGCAGTACTTC.

This clone was counted once. The V and J genes are TRBV7-3 and TRBJ2-3, with TRBD2 identical over 15 bases. V shed 5 bases, J shed 2 bases, and the junction held 5 bases outside the gene matches. CDR3 length: 17 amino acids. CDR1 and CDR2 (germline): SGHTA, FQGTGA. The CDR3 region has the DNA TGTGCCAGCAGCGGAGGGACTAGCGGGAGGCCCACAGATACGCAGTATTTT. The encoded protein is CASSGGTSGRPTDTQYF.

The chain couples TRBV19 to TRBJ1-5; 11 bases line up with TRBD1. CDR3 length equals 17 residues. Germline CDR1 and CDR2: LNHDA and SQIVND (reference sequence). V trimming: 3 bases; J trimming: 0 bases; junction bases outside the gene matches: 4. CDR3 protein: CASSMGTGGRSNQPQHF. The CDR3 nucleotides are TGTGCCAGTAGTATGGGGACAGGGGGACGTAGCAATCAGCCCCAGCATTTT.

The V call is TRBV12-3 or TRBV12-4, the J call TRBJ2-7; D is ambiguous. The CDR3 has 12 residues. V lost 2 bases and J 2 bases, leaving 4 bases between the germline ends. CDR3 protein: CASSLRTYEQYF. CDR3 in DNA: TGTGCCAGCAGTTTACGTACCTACGAGCAGTACTTC.

V is TRBV30 and J is TRBJ1-1, with D perhaps matching TRBD1 (5 bases). Trimming removed 3 bases from V and 4 bases from J, with 15 bases in between. The CDR3 spans 14 residues. Germline V gene sequence: CDR1 GTSNPN, CDR2 SVGIG (reference sequence). The CDR3 nucleotides read TGTGCCTGGAGCCACGGAGGGGTGGGCACTGAAGCTTTCTTT. This gives the protein CAWSHGGVGTEAFF.

This clone has just a few counts. V gene TRBV19 combines with J gene TRBJ1-1; 7 nucleotides match TRBD1. CDR3 size: 15 residues. The germline CDR1 and CDR2 sequences are LNHDA and SQIVND (reference sequence). V shed 0 bases, J shed 3 bases, and the junction held 4 bases outside the gene matches. This CDR3 is CASSIDFQGDTEAFF. The CDR3 DNA reads as TGTGCCAGTAGTATAGATTTTCAGGGGGACACTGAAGCTTTCTTT.

The CDR3 region has the DNA TGTGCCAGCAGCTCGGGACTGAGCGCGAACACCGGGGAGCTGTTTTTT. Translated: CASSSGLSANTGELFF. The chain links TRBV5-6 to TRBJ2-2, with D perhaps TRBD2 (6 bases). Trimming pared 3 bases from V and 0 bases from J, leaving 12 bases between. CDR1 is SGHDT and CDR2 is YYEEEE in the germline V gene. This CDR3 is 16 amino acids long.

This clone showed up just a few times. The chain employs TRBV2 and TRBJ2-7; TRBD2 matches at 11 bases. The V segment lost 8 bases and the J segment 2 bases; nucleotides outside the gene matches: 5. The CDR3 totals 14 residues. CDR1 SNHLY and CDR2 FYNNEI come from the germline V gene. CDR3 residues: CASVLAGGTYEQYF. The CDR3 nucleotides are TGTGCCAGCGTTCTAGCGGGGGGAACCTACGAGCAGTACTTC.

The chain carries TRBV19 and TRBJ1-6; possibly TRBD1 for D (5 bases). The CDR3 length is 17 residues. Trimming cost V 4 bases and J 5 bases, with 18 bases left between them. The germline gives CDR1 LNHDA, CDR2 SQIVND (reference sequence). This CDR3 reads CASSRGGGRRHNSPLHF. DNA of the CDR3: TGTGCCAGTAGTAGGGGCGGCGGCAGAAGACATAATTCACCCCTCCACTTT.